This entry describes one T cell receptor beta chain. Its antigen is not known. The sample is drawn from a study of long-term antiretroviral therapy in people with HIV. At survey level, the immunoSEQ assay was run in its v3.0 version. Profiling relied on immunoSEQ multiplex PCR, and the TCRdb table lists in-frame clones only, not all of them. The sample contains about 33,000 clones, around three quarters of which appear only once. This CDR3 comprises 14 residues. V lost 5 bases to trimming and J lost 2 bases; unmatched junction nucleotides: 4. CDR1 is ENHRY and CDR2 is SYGVKD in the germline V gene. Study-wide results and limits: ART preceded a rise in diversity that nonetheless stayed lower than in transplant donor controls.

Specimen: unsorted PBMCs, collected 2 years after starting antiretroviral therapy. V usage is TRBV10-3 and J usage is TRBJ1-1; 8 bases match TRBD1. The receptor's source is a woman aged 45 to 65 with HIV. The DNA of the CDR3 is TGTGCCATCAGTTCTTCAGGGGGCAACACTGAAGCTTTCTTT. Its protein product is CAISSSGGNTEAFF.